The present entry profiles one T cell receptor beta chain with its context. Its antigen is currently unknown. The germline V gene has CDR1 SGHVS and CDR2 FQNEAQ. The ends were cut back, 1 base at V and 5 bases at J, with 11 bases in the middle. There are 15 residues in the CDR3. The sample comes from a study of a mutant IDH1 vaccine in newly diagnosed glioma. Study details: The start of vaccination came 4-6 weeks after radiotherapy alone, or with temozolomide cycles. Therapy received beforehand was radiotherapy, temozolomide, or both, with most patients given both.

Libraries were prepared by immunoSEQ multiplex PCR; TCRdb keeps only in-frame clonotypes and omits some of them. The sample holds around 53,000 clones, 84% seen once. As for time point: week 47, end of study. The study gave 300 ug of mutant IDH1 20-mer peptide per vaccine dose, with topical imiquimod. During weeks 1, 3, 5, 7, 11, 15, 19 and 23, patients received eight vaccinations. The chain uses TRBV7-8 and TRBJ2-2, with a possible D match to TRBD2 (7 bases). This sequence was found in a woman aged 30 to 39 with glioma. Some clones in this sample may be carry-over from other donors' samples. The sample here was PBMCs, taken from a glioma patient whose treatment included an IDH1 peptide vaccine. CDR3 nucleotide sequence: TGTGCCAGCAGCTTAGGCGGGGGCACGACCGGGGAGCTGTTTTTT. This gives the protein CASSLGGGTTGELFF.